The next 18 T cell receptor beta chains were all read from a single sample in a study of neurological immune-mediated disorders. TCRdb re-analysed the 5' RACE reads in MiXCR, keeping a single row per CDR3 protein. The data show around 42,000 distinct CDR3 sequences, with less than 15% seen just once and approximately 10% held by the top ten. Time point defined: longitudinal time-point 3. The sample comprised PBMCs. These TCRs come from a man aged 25 to 40 in good health.

In nucleotides, the CDR3 is TGTGCCAGCAGCGTAGCCGGGACAGGGCTTTACGAGCAGTACTTC. Its protein is CASSVAGTGLYEQYF. The chain is built from TRBV9 and TRBJ2-7; TRBD1 matches at 9 bases. Germline V lookup: CDR1 SGDLS, CDR2 YYNGEE. CDR3 length equals 15 residues. Unmatched junction bases numbered 5, after V lost 0 bases and J lost 4 bases.

This clonotype was seen repeatedly, ten times or more. V gene TRBV20-1 combines with J gene TRBJ1-3; 7 bases line up with TRBD1. The CDR3 is 17 residues long. The ends lost 1 base at V and 0 bases at J; junction bases unmatched: 9. The germline V gene encodes CDR1 DFQATT and CDR2 SNEGSKA (reference sequence). The CDR3 loop is CSARGQGKSSSGNTIYF. The DNA for the CDR3 is TGCAGTGCTAGAGGACAGGGAAAGTCGAGCTCTGGAAACACCATATATTTT.

This clonotype appeared many times. V and J are TRBV20-1 and TRBJ1-1; 9 bases align to TRBD1. Losses at the gene ends were 7 bases for V and 3 bases for J; bases not matched to a gene: 6. Germline-derived CDR1 and CDR2 are DFQATT and SNEGSKA (reference sequence). The CDR3 is 13 residues long. The CDR3, as DNA: TGCAGTGTAAACAGGGGGCGCGACACTGAAGCTTTCTTT. Translating gives CSVNRGRDTEAFF.

This clonotype appeared many times. This chain connects TRBV6-1 to TRBJ1-4; 10 bases line up with TRBD1. Trimming took 7 bases from V and 8 from J; bases not matched to a gene: 10. The CDR3 is 15 amino acids. From germline, CDR1 is MNHNS and CDR2 SASEGT. The chain's CDR3 is CASKERGTGDEKLFF. CDR3 DNA sequence: TGTGCCAGCAAGGAAAGAGGGACAGGGGACGAAAAACTGTTTTTT.

In its sample, this clonotype ranks as medium-sized. The gene calls are TRBV5-1 and TRBJ2-2, with D tentatively TRBD1 (6 bases). In germline, CDR1 is SGHRS, CDR2 YFSETQ. The ends were cut back, 4 bases at V and 7 bases at J, with 14 bases in the middle. This CDR3 spans 14 amino acids. The chain's CDR3 is CASSVTQGVGELFF. In DNA form, the CDR3 reads TGCGCCAGCAGCGTAACACAGGGAGTCGGGGAGCTGTTTTTT.

The V call is TRBV19, the J call TRBJ2-1; tentatively, D is TRBD2 (6 bases). The germline V and J ends were trimmed by 1 base and 15 bases, with 19 bases remaining between them. The CDR3 totals 14 residues. The V gene's germline CDR1 is LNHDA and CDR2 SQIVND (reference sequence). Written as DNA, the CDR3 is TGTGCCAGTAGTATAGCCGGGGAGGCGGGAAGGGGGTTCTTC. It specifies CASSIAGEAGRGFF.

The rearrangement links TRBV20-1 to TRBJ1-2; a weak D match, TRBD1 (6 bases). There are 11 residues in the CDR3. CDR1 and CDR2 (germline): DFQATT, SNEGSKA (reference sequence). CDR3 DNA sequence: TGCTTACTCGGGGGGGCGAGTGGCTACACCTTC. Translated: CLLGGASGYTF.

Sample share makes this clonotype medium-sized. The V gene is TRBV25-1, the J gene TRBJ1-4, with D unclear. Germline lookup yields CDR1 MGHDK and CDR2 SYGVNS. V lost 3 bases, J lost 12 bases, and 11 bases lay in between. The CDR3 consists of 12 residues. CDR3 sequence reads: CASSDQPGELFF. In DNA form, the CDR3 reads TGTGCCAGCAGTGATCAACCGGGTGAACTGTTTTTT. The full variable domain, completed using reference TRBV25-1 and TRBJ1-4, is EADIYQTPRYLVIGTGKKITLECSQTMGHDKMYWYQQDPGMELHLIHYSYGVNSTEKGDLSSESTVSRIRTEHFPLTLESARPSHTSQYLCASSDQPGELFFGSGTQLSVL.

This clonotype was recorded many times. The gene calls are TRBV7-6 and TRBJ1-1, with no clear D. The CDR3 is 13 amino acids. Trimming stripped 1 base from V and 5 bases from J, with 8 bases between. CDR1 and CDR2 (germline): SGHVS, FNYEAQ. CDR3 region: CASSLGAGTEAFF. The CDR3 nucleotides are TGTGCCAGCAGCTTAGGCGCAGGAACTGAAGCTTTCTTT.

This clonotype has ten or more counts. The chain joins TRBV2 to TRBJ2-7; a possible D gene is TRBD2 (6 bases). Between the trimmed V and J ends, which lost 7 bases and 5 bases, there was a span of 12 bases. This CDR3 has 12 residues. Germline V CDR1 and CDR2: SNHLY, FYNNEI. DNA of the CDR3: TGTGCCAGCAACGGGGGTCGCCACGAGCAGTACTTC. It codes for CASNGGRHEQYF.

This clonotype was observed at least ten times. The chain recombines TRBV2 with TRBJ2-3; D unresolved. The CDR3 length is 12 residues. The V end lost 3 bases, the J end lost 6 bases, and 7 bases lay between the germline ends. The germline V gene encodes CDR1 SNHLY and CDR2 FYNNEI. The CDR3 DNA reads TGTGCCAGCAGTGAGTGGCTGGATACGCAGTATTTT. Translating it yields CASSEWLDTQYF.

This clonotype has at least ten counts. The chain carries TRBV2 and TRBJ2-1; no reliable D call. In germline, CDR1 is SNHLY, CDR2 FYNNEI. CDR3 length: 13 residues. The ends were cut back, 4 bases at V and 4 bases at J, with 8 bases in the middle. The CDR3 DNA follows: TGTGCCAGCAGTGGAACCCAATACAATGAGCAGTTCTTC. This gives the protein CASSGTQYNEQFF.

Comment on this clonotype: A much larger clone sits a single nucleotide away, making a read error possible. The chain combines TRBV18 with TRBJ1-1; D not certain. CDR1 is KGHSH and CDR2 is LQKENI in the germline V gene. V was cut by 5 bases and J by 1 base, with 8 bases left in between. There are 13 residues in the CDR3. CDR3 sequence: CASSTHGNTEAFF. For the CDR3, the DNA is TGTGCCAGCTCAACACATGGGAACACTGAAGCTTTCTTT. Variable domain in full (rest from reference TRBV18 and TRBJ1-1): NAGVMQNPRHLVRRRGQEARLRCSPMKGHSHVYWYRQLPEEGLKFMVYLQKENIIDESGMPKERFSAEFPKEGPSILRIQQVVRGDSAAYFCASSTHGNTEAFFGQGTRLTVV.

This clonotype showed up many times. A read error may produce the germline difference seen at one junction end. V is TRBV7-7 and J is TRBJ2-1, with D unresolved. The CDR3 loop spans 11 amino acids. Germline V gene lookup returns CDR1 SSHAT and CDR2 FNYEAQ (reference sequence). This CDR3 is CASISSERGVF. CDR3 coding DNA: TGTGCCAGCATTTCCTCGGAGCGTGGGGTCTTC.

This clonotype was seen at least ten times. V gene TRBV3-1 combines with J gene TRBJ2-1; TRBD2 matches 16 bases. The CDR3 loop spans 17 amino acids. The V gene's germline CDR1 is LGHDT and CDR2 YNNKEL (reference sequence). V lost 4 bases and J lost 6; bases outside the gene matches: 6. CDR3 region: CASSPEGLAGGLNEQFF. The CDR3 nucleotides read TGTGCCAGCAGCCCAGAGGGACTAGCGGGAGGGCTCAATGAGCAGTTCTTC.

This clonotype is medium-sized. The CDR3 region is CASSSIIQGTYEQYF. The DNA of the CDR3 is TGTGCCAGCAGTTCAATAATTCAAGGGACCTACGAGCAGTACTTC. This chain links TRBV27 with TRBJ2-7; D gene ambiguous. This CDR3 contains 15 residues. Trimming removed 4 bases from V and 2 bases from J, with 15 bases in between. The V gene's germline CDR1 is MNHEY and CDR2 SMNVEV (reference sequence).

This sequence joins TRBV29-1 and TRBJ1-5, with D tentatively TRBD1 (5 bases). V lost 4 bases and J 10 bases, leaving 17 bases between the germline ends. This CDR3 region has 13 residues. Germline loops: CDR1 SQVTM, CDR2 ANQGSEA. The CDR3 DNA follows: TGCAGCGTTGTGTACGGGGCCGACCAACCCCAGCATTTT. Translation gives CSVVYGADQPQHF.

The J gene is TRBJ2-3, the V gene TRBV12-3 or TRBV12-4; 8 bases line up with TRBD1. V lost 5 bases to trimming and J lost 4 bases; unmatched junction nucleotides: 8. The CDR3 length is 15 residues. In nucleotides, the CDR3 is TGTGCCAGCAGTATATCCTGGACAGGGTCAGATACGCAGTATTTT. Its protein is CASSISWTGSDTQYF.